This passage covers 4 T cell receptor beta chains from one sample sequenced in a study of CD8 T cells in Susac syndrome (dated by TCRdb to about 2019). Library construction relied on the immunoSEQ multiplex PCR assay. RNA was extracted using the RNeasy kit, and roughly 0.5 to 1 microgram was reverse transcribed with random hexamers. TCRdb redid the processing of the public reads, applying fastp at Q25 and MiXCR, and retained in-frame beta chains. All rows with the same CDR3 protein become a single entry with the most common DNA and genes. The table for this sample lists roughly 120,000 distinct CDR3 sequences; about 96% of them were counted only once. Under 0.1% of the sample belongs to the ten largest clones. Sequencing was performed on CD4+ T cells from PBMCs. All receptors derive from a human donor in good health.

This clonotype occurred once. J is TRBJ2-4 and V is TRBV3-1; D is unresolved. CDR1 and CDR2 (germline): LGHDT, YNNKEL (reference sequence). Trimming cost V 2 bases and J 6 bases, with 5 bases left between them. CDR3 length equals 12 residues. Here the CDR3 reads CASSQRGNIQYF. Here the CDR3 DNA reads TGTGCCAGCAGCCAAAGAGGAAACATTCAGTACTTC.

The V gene is TRBV14, the J gene TRBJ2-5; a weak D match, TRBD1 (6 bases). The CDR3 is made up of 15 amino acids. Trimming removed 1 base at V and 2 bases at J, with 11 bases between. The V gene's germline CDR1 is SGHDN and CDR2 FVKESK. The CDR3 DNA follows: TGTGCCAGCAGCCAAGTTGGGGGCCGGCAAGAGACCCAGTACTTC. This gives the protein CASSQVGGRQETQYF.

The genes are TRBV29-1 and TRBJ2-1; tentative D call: TRBD1 (5 bases). Trimming stripped 7 bases from V and 0 bases from J, with 10 bases between. Germline values: CDR1 SQVTM, CDR2 ANQGSEA. CDR3 length: 13 amino acids. The CDR3 region has the DNA TGCAGCGCAGACAGACCCTCCTACAATGAGCAGTTCTTC. Translation: CSADRPSYNEQFF.

J is TRBJ2-1 and V is TRBV29-1, with TRBD1 identical over 9 bases. There are 13 residues in the CDR3. V dropped 7 bases and J dropped 8; count of bases not matched to a gene: 9. CDR1 is SQVTM, CDR2 ANQGSEA, per germline. DNA for the CDR3: TGCAGCGCCCTGACAGGGGGTGGCGATGAGCAGTTCTTC. It encodes CSALTGGGDEQFF.